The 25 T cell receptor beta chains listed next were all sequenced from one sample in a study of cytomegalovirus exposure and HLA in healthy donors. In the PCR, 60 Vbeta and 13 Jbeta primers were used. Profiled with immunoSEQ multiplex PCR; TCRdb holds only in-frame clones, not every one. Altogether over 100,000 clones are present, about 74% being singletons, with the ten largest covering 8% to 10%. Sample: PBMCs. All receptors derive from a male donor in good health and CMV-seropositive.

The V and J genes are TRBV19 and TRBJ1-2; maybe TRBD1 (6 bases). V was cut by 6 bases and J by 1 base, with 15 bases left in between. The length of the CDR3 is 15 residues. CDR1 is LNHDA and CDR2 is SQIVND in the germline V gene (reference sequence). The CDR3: CASRNPGQINYGYTF. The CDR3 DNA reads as TGTGCCAGTAGGAACCCGGGACAAATTAACTATGGCTACACCTTC.

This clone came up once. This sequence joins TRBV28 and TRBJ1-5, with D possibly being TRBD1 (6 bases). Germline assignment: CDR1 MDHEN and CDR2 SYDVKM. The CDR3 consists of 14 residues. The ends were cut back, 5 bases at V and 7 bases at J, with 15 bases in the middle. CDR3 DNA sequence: TGTGCCAGCAGTACCACAGGGCTGGGGCAGCCCCAGCATTTT. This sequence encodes CASSTTGLGQPQHF.

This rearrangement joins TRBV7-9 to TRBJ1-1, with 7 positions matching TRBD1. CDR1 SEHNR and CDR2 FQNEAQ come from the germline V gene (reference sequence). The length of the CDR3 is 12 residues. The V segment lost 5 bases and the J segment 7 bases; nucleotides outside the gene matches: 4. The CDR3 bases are TGTGCCAGCAGCCGGGGGACAGTTGAAGCTTTCTTT. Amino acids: CASSRGTVEAFF.

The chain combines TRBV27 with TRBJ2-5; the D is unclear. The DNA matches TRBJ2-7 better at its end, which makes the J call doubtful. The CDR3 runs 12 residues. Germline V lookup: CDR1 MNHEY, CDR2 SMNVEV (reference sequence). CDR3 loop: CASSSYGYEQYF. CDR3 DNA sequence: TGTGCCAGCAGTAGCTACGGGTACGAGCAGTACTTC.

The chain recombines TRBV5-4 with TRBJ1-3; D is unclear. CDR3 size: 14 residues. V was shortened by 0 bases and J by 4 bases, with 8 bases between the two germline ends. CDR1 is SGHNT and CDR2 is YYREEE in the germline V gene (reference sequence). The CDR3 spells CASSLGTTGNTIYF. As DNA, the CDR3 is TGTGCCAGCAGCTTGGGCACAACCGGAAACACCATATATTTT.

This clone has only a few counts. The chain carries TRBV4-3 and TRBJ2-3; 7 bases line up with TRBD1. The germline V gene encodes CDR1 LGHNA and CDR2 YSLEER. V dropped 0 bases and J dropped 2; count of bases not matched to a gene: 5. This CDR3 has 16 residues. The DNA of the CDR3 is TGCGCCAGCAGCCAAGATTGGGGGACAGACACAGATACGCAGTATTTT. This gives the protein CASSQDWGTDTDTQYF.

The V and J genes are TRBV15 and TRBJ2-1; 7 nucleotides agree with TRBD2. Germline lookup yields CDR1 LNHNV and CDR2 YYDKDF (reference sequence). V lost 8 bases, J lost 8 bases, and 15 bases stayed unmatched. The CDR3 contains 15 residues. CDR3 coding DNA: TGTGCCACCTCTTATTCGGGGGAGGGCCCCCATGAGCAGTTCTTC. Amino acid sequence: CATSYSGEGPHEQFF.

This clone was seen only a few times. The CDR3 reads CASSLQGSGQPQHF. Here the CDR3 DNA reads TGTGCCAGCAGTTTACAGGGATCCGGGCAGCCCCAGCATTTT. The chain links TRBV11-2 to TRBJ1-5, with a possible D match to TRBD1 (6 bases). CDR1 and CDR2 (germline): SGHAT, FQNNGV. With 6 bases removed from V and 7 bases from J, the gap between germline ends came to 16 bases. The CDR3 runs to 14 residues.

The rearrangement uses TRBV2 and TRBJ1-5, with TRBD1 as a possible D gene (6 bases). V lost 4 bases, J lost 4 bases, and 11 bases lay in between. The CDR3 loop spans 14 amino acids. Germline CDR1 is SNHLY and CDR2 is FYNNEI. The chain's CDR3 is CASSGTDINQPQHF. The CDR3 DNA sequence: TGTGCCAGCAGTGGGACAGACATTAATCAGCCCCAGCATTTT.

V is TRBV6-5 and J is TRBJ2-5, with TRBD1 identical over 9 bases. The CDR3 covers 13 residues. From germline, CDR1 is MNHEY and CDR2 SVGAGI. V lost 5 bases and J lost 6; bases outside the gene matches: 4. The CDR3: CASSGGQGKTQYF. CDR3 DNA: TGTGCCAGCAGTGGGGGACAGGGAAAGACCCAGTACTTC.

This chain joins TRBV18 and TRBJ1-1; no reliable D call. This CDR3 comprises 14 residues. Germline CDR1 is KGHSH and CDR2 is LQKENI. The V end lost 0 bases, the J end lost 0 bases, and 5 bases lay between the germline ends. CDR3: CASSPPAVNTEAFF. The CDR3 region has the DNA TGTGCCAGCTCACCACCCGCGGTGAACACTGAAGCTTTCTTT.

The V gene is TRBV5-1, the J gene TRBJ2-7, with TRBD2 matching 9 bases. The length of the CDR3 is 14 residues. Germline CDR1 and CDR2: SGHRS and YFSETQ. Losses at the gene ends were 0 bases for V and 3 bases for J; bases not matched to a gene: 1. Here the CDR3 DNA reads TGCGCCAGCAGCTTGGGACTAGCGGACTACGAGCAGTACTTC. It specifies CASSLGLADYEQYF.

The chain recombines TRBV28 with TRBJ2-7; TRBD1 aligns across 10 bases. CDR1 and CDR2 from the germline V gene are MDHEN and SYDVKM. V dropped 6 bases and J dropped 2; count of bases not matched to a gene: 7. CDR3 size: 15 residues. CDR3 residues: CASRPGTGAPYEQYF. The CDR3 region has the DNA TGTGCCAGCAGACCCGGGACAGGGGCTCCCTACGAGCAGTACTTC.

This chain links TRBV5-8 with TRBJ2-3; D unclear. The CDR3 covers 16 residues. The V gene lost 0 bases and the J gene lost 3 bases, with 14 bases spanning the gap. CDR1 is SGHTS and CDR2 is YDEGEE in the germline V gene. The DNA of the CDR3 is TGTGCCAGCAGCTTGGAACCCGGGTTATCTACAGATACGCAGTATTTT. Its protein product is CASSLEPGLSTDTQYF.

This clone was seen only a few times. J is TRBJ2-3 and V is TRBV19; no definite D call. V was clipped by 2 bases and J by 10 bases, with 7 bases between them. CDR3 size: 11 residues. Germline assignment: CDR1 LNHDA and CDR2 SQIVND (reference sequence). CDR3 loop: CASSITGAQYF. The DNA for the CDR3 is TGTGCCAGTAGTATAACGGGTGCGCAGTATTTT.

This chain's CDR3 is CASSIGQGGLEAFF. The CDR3 nucleotides read TGTGCCAGCAGCATCGGACAGGGGGGGCTTGAAGCTTTCTTT. J is TRBJ1-1 and V is TRBV7-2; 10 nucleotides match TRBD1. The CDR3 runs to 14 residues. Germline CDR1 and CDR2: SGHTA and FQGNSA. J was trimmed by 7 bases and V by 5 bases; bases with no gene match: 7.

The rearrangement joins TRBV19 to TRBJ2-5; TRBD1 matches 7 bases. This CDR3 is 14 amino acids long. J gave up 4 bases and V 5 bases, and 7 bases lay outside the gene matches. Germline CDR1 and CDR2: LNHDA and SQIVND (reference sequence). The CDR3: CASSDWTGGETQYF. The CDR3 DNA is TGTGCCAGTAGTGACTGGACAGGAGGAGAGACCCAGTACTTC. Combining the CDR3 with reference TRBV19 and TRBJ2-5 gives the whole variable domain DGGITQSPKYLFRKEGQNVTLSCEQNLNHDAMYWYRQDPGQGLRLIYYSQIVNDFQKGDIAEGYSVSREKKESFPLTVTSAQKNPTAFYLCASSDWTGGETQYFGPGTRLLVL.

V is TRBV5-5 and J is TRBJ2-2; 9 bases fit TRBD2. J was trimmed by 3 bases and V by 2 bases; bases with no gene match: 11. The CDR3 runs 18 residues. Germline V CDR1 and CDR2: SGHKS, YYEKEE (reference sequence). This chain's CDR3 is CASSLLGSGRSDTGELFF. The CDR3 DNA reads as TGTGCCAGCAGCTTACTGGGTAGCGGGAGAAGTGACACCGGGGAGCTGTTTTTT.

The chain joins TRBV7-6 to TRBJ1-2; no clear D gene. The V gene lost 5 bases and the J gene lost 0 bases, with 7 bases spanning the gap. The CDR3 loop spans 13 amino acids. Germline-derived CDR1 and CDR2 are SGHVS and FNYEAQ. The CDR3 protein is CASSPTPNYGYTF. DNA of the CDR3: TGTGCCAGCAGCCCGACACCTAACTATGGCTACACCTTC.

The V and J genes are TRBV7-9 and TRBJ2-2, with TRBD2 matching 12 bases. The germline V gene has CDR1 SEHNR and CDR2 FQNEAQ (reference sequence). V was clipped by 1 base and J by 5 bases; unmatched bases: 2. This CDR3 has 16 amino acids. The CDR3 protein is CASSLGLAGATGELFF. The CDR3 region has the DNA TGTGCCAGCAGCTTAGGACTAGCGGGAGCTACCGGGGAGCTGTTTTTT.

CDR3 DNA: TGTGCCAGTAGTATGGGCGGGTTCCACAGCTCCTACGAGCAGTACTTC. It translates to CASSMGGFHSSYEQYF. This chain connects TRBV19 to TRBJ2-7, with a possible D match to TRBD2 (5 bases). The CDR3 is 16 amino acids. CDR1 is LNHDA and CDR2 is SQIVND in the germline V gene (reference sequence). The ends were cut back, 3 bases at V and 0 bases at J, with 15 bases in the middle.

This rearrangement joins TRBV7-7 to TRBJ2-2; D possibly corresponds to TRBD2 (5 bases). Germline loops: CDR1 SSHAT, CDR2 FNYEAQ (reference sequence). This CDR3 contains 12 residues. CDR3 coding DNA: TGTGCTAGCGCCCGGGGAACCGGGGAGCTGTTTTTT. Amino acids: CASARGTGELFF. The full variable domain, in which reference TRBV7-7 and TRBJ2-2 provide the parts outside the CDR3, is GAGVSQSPRYKVTKRGQDVTLRCDPISSHATLYWYQQALGQGPEFLTYFNYEAQPDKSGLPSDRFSAERPEGSISTLTIQRTEQRDSAMYRCASARGTGELFFGEGSRLTVL.

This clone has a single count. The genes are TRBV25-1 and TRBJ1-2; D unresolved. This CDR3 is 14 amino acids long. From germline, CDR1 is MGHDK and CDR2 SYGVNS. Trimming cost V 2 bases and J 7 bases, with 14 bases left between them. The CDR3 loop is CASSENGEVSGYTF. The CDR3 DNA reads TGTGCCAGCAGTGAAAACGGGGAAGTCTCTGGCTACACCTTC.

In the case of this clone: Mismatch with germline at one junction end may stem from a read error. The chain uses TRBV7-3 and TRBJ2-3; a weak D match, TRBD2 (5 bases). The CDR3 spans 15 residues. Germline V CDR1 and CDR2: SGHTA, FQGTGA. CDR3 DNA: TGTGCCAGCAGCTTATCTGGAGGCGACACAAATACGCAGTATTTT. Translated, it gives CASSLSGGDTNTQYF.

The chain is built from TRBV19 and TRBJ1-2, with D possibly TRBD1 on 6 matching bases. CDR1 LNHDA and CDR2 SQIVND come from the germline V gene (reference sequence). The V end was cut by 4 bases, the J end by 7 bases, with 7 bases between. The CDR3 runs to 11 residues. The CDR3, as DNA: TGTGCCAGTAGTACAGGGGTTGGCTACACCTTC. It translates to CASSTGVGYTF.